This T cell receptor (beta chain) was obtained from a study of technical replicates of blood from a handful of donors. Measured with immunoSEQ multiplex PCR; TCRdb has only the in-frame clones, and not every one. Among under 95,000 clones listed, about 95% were seen once. V lost 0 bases and J 6 bases, leaving 17 bases between the germline ends. The CDR3 is made up of 16 amino acids. Germline loops: CDR1 SGHDT, CDR2 YYEEEE. The specimen was T cells isolated from PBMCs. This TCR was sampled from a human donor in good health. The chain recombines TRBV5-6 with TRBJ2-3, with TRBD1 as a possible D gene (5 bases). The CDR3 bases are TGTGCCAGCAGCTTGGAGGGGCAGCACCGCAGGGATACGCAGTATTTT. Encoded protein: CASSLEGQHRRDTQYF. The full variable domain, its missing parts supplied by reference TRBV5-6 and TRBJ2-3, is DAGVTQSPTHLIKTRGQQVTLRCSPKSGHDTVSWYQQALGQGPQFIFQYYEEEERQRGNFPDRFSGHQFPNYSSELNVNALLLGDSALYLCASSLEGQHRRDTQYFGPGTRLTVL.